The 22 T cell receptor beta chains listed next were all sequenced from one sample in a study of cytomegalovirus exposure and HLA in healthy donors. 60 Vbeta and 13 Jbeta primers were used in PCR. TCRdb's copy holds only in-frame clones and misses some; the assay was immunoSEQ multiplex PCR. Among around 120,000 clones, around 77% were seen once, and the ten largest hold roughly a sixth. Material for sequencing was PBMCs. Every receptor here comes from a man in his fifties or sixties in good health and CMV-seropositive.

This sequence joins TRBV6-6 and TRBJ2-2; 9 nucleotides match TRBD1. V shed 6 bases and J 2 bases; nucleotides not matched to a gene: 7. Looked up from germline, CDR1 is MNHNY and CDR2 is SVGAGI (reference sequence). The CDR3 runs 16 residues. The CDR3 nucleotides are TGTGCCAGCAGGTACAGGGGACAGGGTAACACCGGGGAGCTGTTTTTT. It is translated as CASRYRGQGNTGELFF.

V and J are TRBV7-9 and TRBJ1-4, with 7 bases fitting TRBD1. This CDR3 spans 15 amino acids. Germline CDR1 is SEHNR and CDR2 is FQNEAQ (reference sequence). After removal of 7 bases from V and 3 bases from J, the junction contained 8 bases not matched to a gene. The CDR3 DNA is TGTGCCAGCAACGCCGCGGACAGGCCTAATGAAAAACTGTTTTTT. It translates to CASNAADRPNEKLFF. Filled out from reference TRBV7-9 and TRBJ1-4, the complete variable domain reads DTGVSQNPRHKITKRGQNVTFRCDPISEHNRLYWYRQTLGQGPEFLTYFQNEAQLEKSRLLSDRFSAERPKGSFSTLEIQRTEQGDSAMYLCASNAADRPNEKLFFGSGTQLSVL.

This chain links TRBV7-2 with TRBJ2-3, with 10 bases lining up with TRBD2. This CDR3 region has 16 residues. Trimming removed 4 bases from V and 3 bases from J; junction bases left unmatched: 7. CDR1 is SGHTA and CDR2 is FQGNSA in the germline V gene. The CDR3 reads CASSSQKGLATDTQYF. The CDR3 nucleotides read TGTGCCAGCAGCTCTCAGAAGGGACTAGCGACAGATACGCAGTATTTT.

V is TRBV28 and J is TRBJ2-5; D is possibly TRBD1 (6 bases). There are 14 residues in the CDR3. The ends were cut back, 5 bases at V and 5 bases at J, with 15 bases in the middle. Per the germline V gene, CDR1 is MDHEN and CDR2 is SYDVKM. This CDR3 is CASSITGLLETQYF. The CDR3 DNA is TGTGCCAGCAGTATTACAGGGTTACTCGAGACCCAGTACTTC.

This chain links TRBV2 with TRBJ2-3, with 7 bases matching TRBD2. Trimming removed 3 bases from V and 0 bases from J; junction bases left unmatched: 3. Germline V lookup: CDR1 SNHLY, CDR2 FYNNEI. The CDR3 totals 15 residues. CDR3 protein: CASSDQRGSTDTQYF. The CDR3 DNA reads as TGTGCCAGCAGTGATCAGCGGGGCAGCACAGATACGCAGTATTTT.

The V gene is TRBV5-1, the J gene TRBJ2-7; 7 bases map to TRBD1. Looked up from germline, CDR1 is SGHRS and CDR2 is YFSETQ. The CDR3 runs to 13 residues. The trim removed 4 bases at V and 2 bases at J, leaving 3 bases unmatched. The CDR3 spells CASSGGQTYEQYF. The CDR3 DNA is TGCGCCAGCAGCGGGGGACAGACCTACGAGCAGTACTTC.

The rearrangement uses TRBV19 and TRBJ2-7, with TRBD1 matching 10 bases. V lost 6 bases, J lost 1 base, and 12 bases stayed unmatched. The CDR3 consists of 17 residues. The V gene's germline CDR1 is LNHDA and CDR2 SQIVND (reference sequence). CDR3 residues: CASSRQAGTGVSYEQYF. CDR3 DNA sequence: TGTGCCAGTAGCAGACAGGCTGGGACAGGGGTTTCCTACGAGCAGTACTTC.

This chain links TRBV5-1 with TRBJ2-2; tentatively, D is TRBD1 (5 bases). Per germline, CDR1 SGHRS and CDR2 YFSETQ. This CDR3 has 16 amino acids. Trimming removed 1 base from V and 6 bases from J, with 16 bases in between. The CDR3 here is CASSLWGPSFPGELFF. CDR3 in DNA: TGCGCCAGCAGCTTGTGGGGCCCATCTTTCCCCGGGGAGCTGTTTTTT. The whole variable domain, filled in from reference TRBV5-1 and TRBJ2-2, reads KAGVTQTPRYLIKTRGQQVTLSCSPISGHRSVSWYQQTPGQGLQFLFEYFSETQRNKGNFPGRFSGRQFSNSRSEMNVSTLELGDSALYLCASSLWGPSFPGELFFGEGSRLTVL.

CDR3 sequence reads: CSVRTGGNQPQHF. The CDR3 nucleotides read TGCAGCGTCCGGACAGGAGGCAATCAGCCCCAGCATTTT. This rearrangement joins TRBV29-1 to TRBJ1-5; 7 bases are shared with TRBD1. V gave up 6 bases and J gave up 2 bases; unmatched junction bases: 4. The CDR3 totals 13 residues. Germline V lookup: CDR1 SQVTM, CDR2 ANQGSEA. Filled out from reference TRBV29-1 and TRBJ1-5, the complete variable domain reads SAVISQKPSRDICQRGTSLTIQCQVDSQVTMMFWYRQQPGQSLTLIATANQGSEATYESGFVIDKFPISRPNLTFSTLTVSNMSPEDSSIYLCSVRTGGNQPQHFGDGTRLSIL.

V gene TRBV18 combines with J gene TRBJ2-1; tentatively, D is TRBD2 (6 bases). V gave up 6 bases and J gave up 8 bases, with 11 bases separating them. Per germline, CDR1 KGHSH and CDR2 LQKENI. The CDR3 contains 12 residues. CDR3 DNA: TGTGCCAGCTCGCCCGGCGGGGATGAGCAGTTCTTC. It specifies CASSPGGDEQFF.

This clone turned up a few times. The V call is TRBV5-1, the J call TRBJ2-3; D is perhaps TRBD2 (6 bases). From germline, CDR1 is SGHRS and CDR2 YFSETQ. The CDR3 extends over 16 amino acids. V lost 4 bases and J 3 bases, leaving 18 bases between the germline ends. The CDR3 DNA is TGCGCCAGCAGCCCCGGGATCGGAGGAGGGACAGATACGCAGTATTTT. Translation gives CASSPGIGGGTDTQYF.

The rearrangement links TRBV19 to TRBJ1-2; TRBD1 matches 9 bases. The germline V gene encodes CDR1 LNHDA and CDR2 SQIVND (reference sequence). V trimming: 6 bases; J trimming: 2 bases; junction bases outside the gene matches: 7. This CDR3 region has 15 residues. The CDR3 spells CASRLGQGGNYGYTF. DNA of the CDR3: TGTGCCAGTAGGCTGGGACAGGGCGGAAACTATGGCTACACCTTC.

V gene TRBV28 combines with J gene TRBJ2-1; 12 bases map to TRBD2. The trim removed 8 bases at V and 6 bases at J, leaving 14 bases unmatched. The length of the CDR3 is 17 residues. Germline lookup yields CDR1 MDHEN and CDR2 SYDVKM. CDR3 sequence: CASGLAGGLFEGNEQFF. CDR3 sequence (DNA): TGTGCCAGCGGCCTAGCGGGAGGGTTGTTCGAAGGCAATGAGCAGTTCTTC.

The chain carries TRBV7-2 and TRBJ2-5; D is possibly TRBD1 (6 bases). This CDR3 comprises 14 residues. CDR1 and CDR2 (germline): SGHTA, FQGNSA. Trimming removed 3 bases from V and 0 bases from J, with 8 bases in between. The CDR3 coding sequence is TGTGCCAGCAGCTTTCAGGGGCACCAAGAGACCCAGTACTTC. Translated, it gives CASSFQGHQETQYF.

This clone was seen a single time. The rearrangement uses TRBV2 and TRBJ2-7; D might be TRBD2 (5 bases). Germline lookup yields CDR1 SNHLY and CDR2 FYNNEI. The CDR3 covers 15 residues. Deletions cut 6 bases from V and 4 bases from J, with 19 bases between. The CDR3 spells CASSPGRGWGYEQYF. CDR3 bases: TGTGCCAGCAGCCCAGGCCGGGGTTGGGGTTACGAGCAGTACTTC. Full variable domain (outside the CDR3, taken from reference TRBV2 and TRBJ2-7): EPEVTQTPSHQVTQMGQEVILRCVPISNHLYFYWYRQILGQKVEFLVSFYNNEISEKSEIFDDQFSVERPDGSNFTLKIRSTKLEDSAMYFCASSPGRGWGYEQYFGPGTRLTVT.

The chain is built from TRBV6-5 and TRBJ1-1; 7 positions agree with TRBD1. The junction had 15 bases not matched to a gene; V was cut back by 4 bases and J by 7 bases. Looked up from germline, CDR1 is MNHEY and CDR2 is SVGAGI. The CDR3 consists of 16 residues. The CDR3 loop is CASSSPGGRGTIEAFF. In DNA form, the CDR3 reads TGTGCCAGCAGTTCCCCTGGGGGCAGGGGGACGATTGAAGCTTTCTTT.

This clone has a handful of counts. The chain links TRBV10-3 to TRBJ2-1, with 7 nucleotides matching TRBD1. J gave up 8 bases and V 3 bases, and 7 bases lay outside the gene matches. This CDR3 is 14 amino acids long. The germline V gene has CDR1 ENHRY and CDR2 SYGVKD. Here the CDR3 DNA reads TGTGCCATCAGTGAAATAGACAGGGAGTATGAGCAGTTCTTC. Its translation is CAISEIDREYEQFF.

This clone ranks as medium-sized. The CDR3 region is CASSFSPGHSTDTQYF. As DNA, the CDR3 is TGCGCCAGCAGCTTTTCTCCGGGACACAGCACAGATACGCAGTATTTT. The chain combines TRBV5-1 with TRBJ2-3; tentative D call: TRBD1 (6 bases). CDR1 is SGHRS and CDR2 is YFSETQ in the germline V gene. V lost 2 bases, J lost 0 bases, and 13 bases lay in between. This CDR3 is 16 amino acids long.

The chain joins TRBV19 to TRBJ1-2; D is ambiguous. The length of the CDR3 is 13 residues. CDR1 and CDR2 from the germline V gene are LNHDA and SQIVND (reference sequence). Trimming took off 3 bases at V and 6 bases at J, with 11 bases between the two ends. This CDR3 is CASSIGRENGYTF. CDR3 nucleotide sequence: TGTGCCAGTAGTATCGGAAGGGAGAATGGCTACACCTTC.

This clone was detected only a few times. The CDR3, as DNA: TGTGCCAGTAGTCAGACTTATCTCTCAGGGGGCCGGACCGGGGAGCTGTTTTTT. Its protein is CASSQTYLSGGRTGELFF. The chain couples TRBV19 to TRBJ2-2; 8 bases align to TRBD1. Germline CDR1 reads LNHDA; CDR2 reads SQIVND (reference sequence). CDR3 length equals 18 residues. With 5 bases clipped from V and 5 bases from J, the junction kept 16 bases outside the gene matches.

V usage is TRBV18 and J usage is TRBJ2-1, with 16 bases matching TRBD2. V trimming: 1 base; J trimming: 8 bases; junction bases outside the gene matches: 8. Germline V lookup: CDR1 KGHSH, CDR2 LQKENI. The CDR3 consists of 18 residues. Here the CDR3 reads CASSPQGLAGGPRDEQFF. In DNA, the CDR3 is TGTGCCAGCTCACCACAGGGACTAGCGGGAGGGCCACGGGATGAGCAGTTCTTC.

V and J are TRBV7-2 and TRBJ1-2, with D possibly being TRBD1 (5 bases). V lost 3 bases and J 0 bases, leaving 11 bases between the germline ends. CDR1 is SGHTA, CDR2 FQGNSA, per germline. The CDR3 loop spans 15 amino acids. The CDR3 loop reads CASSFVRATNYGYTF. Written as DNA, the CDR3 is TGTGCCAGCAGCTTCGTCAGGGCGACTAACTATGGCTACACCTTC.